These T cell receptor beta chains were read from a single sample in a study of identical twins. TCRdb independently ran MiXCR on the 5' RACE reads; one entry per CDR3 protein. The sample lists 1.5 million to 2 million distinct CDR3 sequences; under 35% were seen once. Sequencing was carried out using cord blood. The receptor set was obtained from a newborn girl in good health. Both conserved end residues are part of each CDR3. Each record gives: V gene, J gene, D gene, clone size, CDR3 protein, CDR3 DNA. The D gene is left open where the match is weak. Expanded clones get a size class; other rows say once, few or many, or leave the size out.

v_call: TRBV12-3/TRBV12-4; j_call: TRBJ2-1; d_call: TRBD2; clone_size: once; cdr3_aa: CASRLAGGYDEQFF; cdr3_nt: TGTGCCAGCAGGCTAGCGGGAGGGTACGATGAGCAGTTCTTC
v_call: TRBV6-5; j_call: TRBJ2-1; d_call: -; clone_size: few; cdr3_aa: CASSLLRRSDEQFF; cdr3_nt: TGTGCCAGCAGTCTACTCAGGAGATCGGACGAGCAGTTCTTC
v_call: TRBV7-9; j_call: TRBJ2-7; d_call: TRBD2; clone_size: once; cdr3_aa: CASSPTSGRADEQYF; cdr3_nt: TGTGCCAGCAGCCCAACTAGCGGGAGAGCCGATGAGCAGTACTTC
v_call: TRBV27; j_call: TRBJ2-1; d_call: -; clone_size: few; cdr3_aa: CASSGRIRGLVPDEQFF; cdr3_nt: TGTGCCAGCAGTGGCAGAATTAGAGGCCTCGTCCCAGATGAGCAGTTCTTC
v_call: TRBV20-1; j_call: TRBJ2-7; d_call: -; clone_size: -; cdr3_aa: CSATFRVYEQYF; cdr3_nt: TGCAGTGCTACTTTCAGGGTCTACGAGCAGTACTTC
v_call: TRBV28; j_call: TRBJ1-6; d_call: -; clone_size: -; cdr3_aa: CASRSRGGLALHF; cdr3_nt: TGTGCCAGCAGATCTAGGGGTGGCCTCGCCCTCCACTTT
v_call: TRBV11-2; j_call: TRBJ2-4; d_call: -; clone_size: -; cdr3_aa: CASSFTNESEQYF; cdr3_nt: TGTGCCAGCAGCTTTACGAACGAGAGTGAGCAGTACTTC
v_call: TRBV14; j_call: TRBJ2-7; d_call: -; clone_size: -; cdr3_aa: CASSPLDPAYEQYF; cdr3_nt: TGTGCCAGCAGCCCCCTAGACCCAGCCTACGAGCAGTACTTC
v_call: TRBV13; j_call: TRBJ1-2; d_call: -; clone_size: -; cdr3_aa: CASSLGPASGYGYTF; cdr3_nt: TGTGCCAGCAGCTTAGGACCGGCCTCGGGCTATGGCTACACCTTC
v_call: TRBV15; j_call: TRBJ2-7; d_call: -; clone_size: -; cdr3_aa: CATSRDEPREYEQYF; cdr3_nt: TGTGCCACCAGCAGAGATGAACCTAGAGAATACGAGCAGTACTTC
v_call: TRBV12-3/TRBV12-4; j_call: TRBJ2-7; d_call: -; clone_size: -; cdr3_aa: CASSFQAGLGEEQYF; cdr3_nt: TGTGCCAGCAGTTTTCAGGCAGGCCTGGGAGAAGAGCAGTACTTC
v_call: TRBV2; j_call: TRBJ1-6; d_call: TRBD1; clone_size: -; cdr3_aa: CASRTGTAYNSPLHF; cdr3_nt: TGTGCCAGCAGGACCGGGACAGCCTATAATTCACCCCTCCACTTT
v_call: TRBV4-2; j_call: TRBJ2-5; d_call: -; clone_size: -; cdr3_aa: CASSQESRLQETQYF; cdr3_nt: TGTGCCAGCAGCCAAGAATCTAGGCTCCAAGAGACCCAGTACTTC
v_call: TRBV10-1; j_call: TRBJ1-6; d_call: -; clone_size: few; cdr3_aa: CASSMTDGSPLHF; cdr3_nt: TGCGCCAGCAGTATGACCGACGGGTCACCCCTCCACTTT
v_call: TRBV12-3/TRBV12-4; j_call: TRBJ2-1; d_call: TRBD2; clone_size: -; cdr3_aa: CASSLWLAGGGNEQFF; cdr3_nt: TGTGCCAGCAGTTTGTGGTTAGCGGGAGGGGGCAATGAGCAGTTCTTC
v_call: TRBV7-2; j_call: TRBJ2-5; d_call: -; clone_size: -; cdr3_aa: CASSLDVVTQYF; cdr3_nt: TGTGCCAGCAGCTTAGACGTCGTCACGCAGTACTTC
v_call: TRBV29-1; j_call: TRBJ1-1; d_call: -; clone_size: -; cdr3_aa: CSVGSGGSEAFF; cdr3_nt: TGCAGCGTGGGGTCTGGGGGGTCTGAAGCTTTCTTT
v_call: TRBV5-5; j_call: TRBJ1-1; d_call: TRBD1; clone_size: once; cdr3_aa: CASSLGVRGGNTEAFF; cdr3_nt: TGTGCCAGCAGCTTGGGGGTCAGGGGGGGGAACACTGAAGCTTTCTTT
v_call: TRBV7-2; j_call: TRBJ2-1; d_call: -; clone_size: few; cdr3_aa: CASSLAGLPYNEQFF; cdr3_nt: TGTGCCAGCAGCTTAGCGGGGCTCCCCTACAATGAGCAGTTCTTC
v_call: TRBV29-1; j_call: TRBJ2-3; d_call: -; clone_size: -; cdr3_aa: CSGHLARHTDTQYF; cdr3_nt: TGCAGCGGACACCTAGCGAGACACACAGATACGCAGTATTTT
v_call: TRBV2; j_call: TRBJ1-1; d_call: -; clone_size: few; cdr3_aa: CASTAGLLNTEAFF; cdr3_nt: TGTGCCAGCACCGCCGGGTTATTGAACACTGAAGCTTTCTTT
v_call: TRBV2; j_call: TRBJ2-2; d_call: -; clone_size: -; cdr3_aa: CASISNGRTGELFF; cdr3_nt: TGTGCCAGCATATCAAACGGAAGGACCGGGGAGCTGTTTTTT
v_call: TRBV5-1; j_call: TRBJ2-3; d_call: -; clone_size: many; cdr3_aa: CASSLMGGTDTQYF; cdr3_nt: TGCGCCAGCAGCTTGATGGGGGGTACAGATACGCAGTATTTT
v_call: TRBV24-1; j_call: TRBJ2-5; d_call: TRBD2; clone_size: few; cdr3_aa: CATSDRGGRETQYF; cdr3_nt: TGTGCCACCAGTGATCGGGGGGGCAGGGAGACCCAGTACTTC
v_call: TRBV5-1; j_call: TRBJ2-5; d_call: TRBD2; clone_size: -; cdr3_aa: CASSLVSGRANEQYF; cdr3_nt: TGCGCCAGCAGCTTGGTTAGCGGGAGGGCCAATGAGCAGTACTTC
v_call: TRBV28; j_call: TRBJ2-3; d_call: -; clone_size: few; cdr3_aa: CASSPYPQGTSTDTQYF; cdr3_nt: TGTGCCAGCAGTCCTTACCCACAGGGGACTAGCACAGATACGCAGTATTTT
v_call: TRBV7-9; j_call: TRBJ1-2; d_call: -; clone_size: -; cdr3_aa: CASSLDGPANGYTF; cdr3_nt: TGTGCCAGCAGCTTAGATGGTCCAGCAAATGGCTACACCTTC
v_call: TRBV20-1; j_call: TRBJ1-2; d_call: -; clone_size: -; cdr3_aa: CSARDPTLYGYTF; cdr3_nt: TGCAGTGCTAGAGATCCCACCCTCTATGGCTACACCTTC
v_call: TRBV4-1; j_call: TRBJ1-4; d_call: -; clone_size: many; cdr3_aa: CASSHQGLTNEKLFF; cdr3_nt: TGCGCCAGCAGCCACCAGGGGTTAACTAATGAAAAACTGTTTTTT
v_call: TRBV20-1; j_call: TRBJ1-1; d_call: -; clone_size: -; cdr3_aa: CSAIGDGERNTEAFF; cdr3_nt: TGCAGTGCTATAGGGGACGGGGAGAGGAACACTGAAGCTTTCTTT
v_call: TRBV20-1; j_call: TRBJ2-7; d_call: -; clone_size: few; cdr3_aa: CSAIFPLTGRLWEQYF; cdr3_nt: TGCAGTGCTATCTTTCCACTTACAGGGCGGTTATGGGAGCAGTACTTC
v_call: TRBV5-1; j_call: TRBJ2-7; d_call: -; clone_size: -; cdr3_aa: CASSGGRSSYNEQYF; cdr3_nt: TGCGCCAGCAGCGGGGGTCGGAGCTCCTACAATGAGCAGTACTTC
v_call: TRBV4-2; j_call: TRBJ2-5; d_call: TRBD1; clone_size: many; cdr3_aa: CASSQEDRQETQYF; cdr3_nt: TGTGCCAGCAGCCAAGAGGACAGGCAAGAGACCCAGTACTTC
v_call: TRBV3-1; j_call: TRBJ2-5; d_call: -; clone_size: -; cdr3_aa: CASQGGQIQETQYF; cdr3_nt: TGTGCCAGCCAAGGAGGACAGATTCAAGAGACCCAGTACTTC
v_call: TRBV5-4; j_call: TRBJ2-3; d_call: TRBD2; clone_size: -; cdr3_aa: CASSPGLAGSNEELDTQYF; cdr3_nt: TGTGCCAGCAGCCCGGGACTAGCGGGGTCCAATGAGGAATTAGATACGCAGTATTTT
v_call: TRBV27; j_call: TRBJ1-5; d_call: TRBD1; clone_size: few; cdr3_aa: CASSFGTGPNQPQHF; cdr3_nt: TGTGCCAGCAGTTTCGGGACAGGACCCAATCAGCCCCAGCATTTT
v_call: TRBV20-1; j_call: TRBJ1-2; d_call: -; clone_size: -; cdr3_aa: CSALPGYGYTF; cdr3_nt: TGCAGTGCCCTCCCAGGGTATGGCTACACCTTC
v_call: TRBV4-2; j_call: TRBJ2-2; d_call: TRBD1; clone_size: -; cdr3_aa: CASSITGGLNTGELFF; cdr3_nt: TGTGCCAGCAGCATAACAGGGGGCCTTAACACCGGGGAGCTGTTTTTT
v_call: TRBV4-1; j_call: TRBJ2-7; d_call: TRBD1; clone_size: -; cdr3_aa: CASSHPGQGHYEQYF; cdr3_nt: TGCGCCAGCAGCCATCCTGGACAGGGGCACTACGAGCAGTACTTC
v_call: TRBV12-5; j_call: TRBJ2-1; d_call: -; clone_size: few; cdr3_aa: CASGLGQGGRGIYNEQFF; cdr3_nt: TGTGCTAGTGGTTTGGGTCAGGGGGGACGAGGGATCTACAATGAGCAGTTCTTC
v_call: TRBV7-9; j_call: TRBJ2-7; d_call: -; clone_size: -; cdr3_aa: CASSKLGVRVFYEQYF; cdr3_nt: TGTGCCAGCAGCAAGTTGGGGGTCCGAGTTTTCTACGAGCAGTACTTC
v_call: TRBV3-1; j_call: TRBJ2-1; d_call: TRBD2; clone_size: -; cdr3_aa: CASSQVGRGGSSHNEQFF; cdr3_nt: TGTGCCAGCAGCCAAGTCGGGCGGGGGGGCAGCTCCCACAATGAGCAGTTCTTC
v_call: TRBV12-3/TRBV12-4; j_call: TRBJ1-2; d_call: -; clone_size: -; cdr3_aa: CASSQRIRNSFNYGYTF; cdr3_nt: TGTGCCAGCAGCCAACGGATTAGGAACAGCTTCAACTATGGCTACACCTTC
v_call: TRBV27; j_call: TRBJ2-6; d_call: -; clone_size: few; cdr3_aa: CASSYYRSGANVLTF; cdr3_nt: TGTGCCAGCAGTTATTACAGGTCTGGGGCCAACGTCCTGACTTTC
v_call: TRBV20-1; j_call: TRBJ2-5; d_call: -; clone_size: -; cdr3_aa: CSAMPGLAGRQYF; cdr3_nt: TGCAGTGCCATGCCGGGGCTCGCTGGTCGGCAGTACTTC
v_call: TRBV4-2; j_call: TRBJ2-5; d_call: -; clone_size: -; cdr3_aa: CASSQEPGAPQTQYF; cdr3_nt: TGTGCCAGCAGCCAAGAACCGGGAGCCCCCCAGACCCAGTACTTC
v_call: TRBV6-2/TRBV6-3; j_call: TRBJ2-7; d_call: -; clone_size: -; cdr3_aa: CASSHLGISYEQYF; cdr3_nt: TGTGCCAGCAGCCACCTGGGGATCTCCTACGAGCAGTACTTC
v_call: TRBV5-1; j_call: TRBJ1-1; d_call: TRBD1; clone_size: few; cdr3_aa: CASSKGTGGTEAFF; cdr3_nt: TGTGCCAGCAGCAAAGGTACAGGGGGCACTGAAGCTTTCTTT
v_call: TRBV5-1; j_call: TRBJ1-1; d_call: -; clone_size: -; cdr3_aa: CASSLSGFGEAFF; cdr3_nt: TGCGCCAGCAGCTTATCAGGGTTCGGTGAAGCTTTCTTT
v_call: TRBV20-1; j_call: TRBJ1-1; d_call: -; clone_size: -; cdr3_aa: CSAPLRGSPEAFF; cdr3_nt: TGCAGTGCCCCCTTAAGGGGGAGCCCTGAAGCTTTCTTT
v_call: TRBV7-9; j_call: TRBJ1-2; d_call: TRBD1; clone_size: few; cdr3_aa: CASREFHVLGQNYGYTF; cdr3_nt: TGTGCCAGCCGTGAATTCCACGTATTGGGACAGAATTATGGCTACACCTTC
v_call: TRBV11-2; j_call: TRBJ2-1; d_call: TRBD2; clone_size: -; cdr3_aa: CASSFGTSGSGAYNEQFF; cdr3_nt: TGTGCCAGCAGCTTCGGGACTAGCGGGAGCGGGGCCTACAATGAGCAGTTCTTC